Sequencing of this T cell receptor (beta chain) was carried out in a study of naive and memory T cell subsets. Both TRBC1 and TRBC2 were covered by a beta constant-region primer of two equimolar oligonucleotides. Nested alpha and beta constant-region primers with the SP2 primer drove four PCR rounds on ligated cDNA. Via MiXCR, TCRdb re-called the UMI-ligation and nested PCR reads, giving one row per CDR3 protein. The sample contains under 150,000 distinct CDR3 sequences, approximately 21% of which appear only once. Overnight CMV lysate stimulation of fresh PBMCs defined donor CMV status by CD4+ IFNgamma. Regarding the study as a whole: Possibly reflecting memory cells re-expressing CD45RA, a few larger clonotypes occurred in naive repertoires, especially CD8.

CDR3 size: 14 residues. The V end was cut by 7 bases, the J end by 4 bases, with 18 bases between. Germline CDR1 and CDR2: SQVTM and ANQGSEA. This clonotype was found a few times. Its antigen is currently unknown. Sequencing was done on a sample of naive CD8+ T cells from blood. V and J are TRBV29-1 and TRBJ2-3; D gene ambiguous. This TCR came from a human donor in good health. The CDR3 is CSAYGLVQPDTQYF. Here the CDR3 DNA reads TGCAGCGCCTATGGTCTAGTCCAACCAGATACGCAGTATTTT.